This TCR beta chain was retrieved from a study of cytomegalovirus exposure and HLA in healthy donors. The PCR made use of 60 Vbeta and 13 Jbeta primers. Clones were sequenced by immunoSEQ multiplex PCR, and TCRdb holds only the in-frame ones, with some missing. Counted here are more than 85,000 clones, 81% occurring once; the ten biggest clones make up roughly 2%. The sequenced sample was PBMCs. This sequence originates from a woman between 25 and 40 years old in good health and CMV-seronegative.

The CDR3 protein is CASSYQRERDEQFF. The CDR3, as DNA: TGTGCCAGCAGTTACCAGCGGGAGAGGGATGAGCAGTTCTTC. The J gene is TRBJ2-1, the V gene TRBV6-5, with 8 bases aligning to TRBD2. The CDR3 spans 14 residues. Germline loops: CDR1 MNHEY, CDR2 SVGAGI. The V and J ends lost 2 bases and 8 bases, in that order; junction bases with no gene match: 5.